The 17 T cell receptor beta chains listed next were all sequenced from one sample in a study of blood T cell repertoires in COVID-19. The method was immunoSEQ multiplex PCR; TCRdb's version includes in-frame clones alone and lacks a portion of them. This sample has tens of thousands of clones; 80% to 95% occur once, and the top ten carry roughly 7.2%. The source material was peripheral blood. The receptors were sampled from a human donor in a cohort sampled during active COVID-19.

V is TRBV5-5 and J is TRBJ2-7, with a possible D match to TRBD2 (6 bases). Germline V CDR1 and CDR2: SGHKS, YYEKEE (reference sequence). Between the trimmed V and J ends, which lost 1 base and 1 base, there was a span of 9 bases. This CDR3 comprises 14 residues. The CDR3 region is CASSLWGESYEQYF. The CDR3 DNA reads as TGTGCCAGCAGCTTGTGGGGGGAATCCTACGAGCAGTACTTC.

The V gene is TRBV12-5, the J gene TRBJ2-3; D is perhaps TRBD1 (6 bases). The V end lost 5 bases, the J end lost 5 bases, and 11 bases lay between the germline ends. This CDR3 is built from 13 residues. CDR1 and CDR2 from the germline V gene are LGHNT and FRNRAP. CDR3 DNA sequence: TGTGCTAGTGGTCTAACAGGGAAAGATACGCAGTATTTT. It is translated as CASGLTGKDTQYF.

The V call is TRBV6-5, the J call TRBJ2-2; possible D gene TRBD1, 5 bases. The CDR3 has 14 residues. Trimming stripped 2 bases from V and 6 bases from J, with 10 bases between. Germline-derived CDR1 and CDR2 are MNHEY and SVGAGI. The CDR3 DNA is TGTGCCAGCAGTTACCAAGACAGAGCCGGGGAGCTGTTTTTT. It codes for CASSYQDRAGELFF.

The rearrangement uses TRBV5-4 and TRBJ2-5, with 15 bases identical to TRBD2. J was trimmed by 5 bases and V by 4 bases; bases with no gene match: 9. This CDR3 is 17 amino acids long. Germline CDR1 is SGHNT and CDR2 is YYREEE (reference sequence). The CDR3 spells CASSRGLAGGGGETQYF. CDR3 coding DNA: TGTGCCAGCAGCCGGGGACTAGCGGGGGGAGGAGGGGAGACCCAGTACTTC.

The V gene is TRBV5-8, the J gene TRBJ1-6, with 8 positions matching TRBD1. The length of the CDR3 is 15 residues. The germline V gene has CDR1 SGHTS and CDR2 YDEGEE. V dropped 1 base and J dropped 7; count of bases not matched to a gene: 4. The CDR3 protein is CASSLQYRGNSPLHF. CDR3 sequence (DNA): TGTGCCAGCAGCTTGCAATACAGGGGGAATTCACCCCTCCACTTT.

This chain links TRBV30 with TRBJ2-5; TRBD1 matches at 10 bases. The V segment lost 5 bases and the J segment 5 bases; nucleotides outside the gene matches: 2. The CDR3 consists of 12 residues. Germline assignment: CDR1 GTSNPN and CDR2 SVGIG (reference sequence). CDR3 residues: CAWGTGDETQYF. CDR3 DNA: TGTGCCTGGGGGACAGGGGACGAGACCCAGTACTTC.

The gene calls are TRBV2 and TRBJ2-3, with 7 bases fitting TRBD2. The germline gives CDR1 SNHLY, CDR2 FYNNEI. This CDR3 has 13 residues. V gave up 9 bases and J gave up 1 base; unmatched junction bases: 4. For the CDR3, the DNA is TGTGCCAGAAGACTAGCCGGCACAGATACGCAGTATTTT. Its translation: CARRLAGTDTQYF.

The chain combines TRBV28 with TRBJ1-6; D not resolved. With 7 bases removed from V and 6 bases from J, the gap between germline ends came to 7 bases. CDR3 length: 12 residues. The V gene's germline CDR1 is MDHEN and CDR2 SYDVKM. The CDR3 protein is CASNQVNSPLHF. For the CDR3, the DNA is TGTGCCAGCAATCAGGTTAATTCACCCCTCCACTTT.

The V call is TRBV11-3, the J call TRBJ2-7; 7 nucleotides match TRBD2. This CDR3 has 14 residues. The junction had 4 bases not matched to a gene; V was cut back by 5 bases and J by 0 bases. Germline assignment: CDR1 SGHNT and CDR2 YENEEA. CDR3 DNA: TGTGCCAGCAGCGGCGGGGGTCCCTCCTACGAGCAGTACTTC. This encodes CASSGGGPSYEQYF.

The chain couples TRBV4-3 to TRBJ2-4; 14 bases match TRBD2. This CDR3 region has 17 residues. Germline lookup yields CDR1 LGHNA and CDR2 YSLEER. The trim removed 4 bases at V and 6 bases at J, leaving 8 bases unmatched. CDR3 amino acids: CASSLRTGTSGGNIQYF. Written as DNA, the CDR3 is TGCGCCAGCAGCCTACGCACCGGGACTAGCGGGGGAAACATTCAGTACTTC.

The chain is built from TRBV3-1 (or the pseudogene TRBV3-2) and TRBJ2-1; 7 positions agree with TRBD2. V lost 0 bases to trimming and J lost 2 bases; unmatched junction nucleotides: 1. The CDR3 is 15 residues long. Germline CDR1 LGHDT, CDR2 YNNKEL (reference sequence). CDR3 DNA: TGTGCCAGCAGCCAAGAGCTAGCGGCCTACAATGAGCAGTTCTTC. The encoded protein is CASSQELAAYNEQFF.

This clone was detected once. The chain employs TRBV10-3 and TRBJ1-1; 12 bases are shared with TRBD1. The CDR3 is 17 residues long. V shed 2 bases and J 1 base; nucleotides not matched to a gene: 5. Germline V CDR1 and CDR2: ENHRY, SYGVKD. CDR3 loop: CAISEAGTGGRNTEAFF. The CDR3 bases are TGTGCCATCAGTGAGGCCGGGACAGGGGGCCGGAACACTGAAGCTTTCTTT.

The chain carries TRBV10-1 and TRBJ2-1; 14 bases align to TRBD2. Per the germline V gene, CDR1 is WNHNN and CDR2 is SYGVQD (reference sequence). The junction had 9 bases not matched to a gene; V was cut back by 2 bases and J by 6 bases. The CDR3 runs to 18 residues. Here the CDR3 DNA reads TGCGCCAGCAGTGAGGGGGGGACTAGCGGGGGTCTGGGCAATGAGCAGTTCTTC. It encodes CASSEGGTSGGLGNEQFF.

The chain uses TRBV5-1 and TRBJ1-1; no reliable D call. The CDR3 covers 13 residues. The V gene lost 4 bases and the J gene lost 4 bases, with 11 bases spanning the gap. Germline V lookup: CDR1 SGHRS, CDR2 YFSETQ. This chain's CDR3 is CASSQKEGTEAFF. The CDR3, as DNA: TGCGCCAGCAGCCAAAAGGAGGGCACTGAAGCTTTCTTT.

The V and J genes are TRBV19 and TRBJ2-3; 9 nucleotides match TRBD2. The CDR3 is made up of 16 amino acids. The ends lost 7 bases at V and 1 base at J; junction bases unmatched: 9. Per germline, CDR1 LNHDA and CDR2 SQIVND (reference sequence). CDR3 sequence reads: CASTEERGARTDTQYF. The DNA of the CDR3 is TGTGCCAGTACCGAGGAGCGGGGGGCTCGCACAGATACGCAGTATTTT.

V usage is TRBV30 and J usage is TRBJ2-5; D might be TRBD1 (7 bases). V lost 4 bases and J lost 1, with 13 bases in between. Germline V lookup: CDR1 GTSNPN, CDR2 SVGIG (reference sequence). The CDR3 has 14 residues. This CDR3 is CAWTGGQPQETQYF. DNA for the CDR3: TGTGCCTGGACCGGGGGACAGCCCCAAGAGACCCAGTACTTC.

The chain is built from TRBV7-6 and TRBJ2-1; 7 bases line up with TRBD2. CDR3 size: 16 residues. V shed 5 bases and J 4 bases; nucleotides not matched to a gene: 11. Germline V CDR1 and CDR2: SGHVS, FNYEAQ. The DNA of the CDR3 is TGTGCCAGCAGCCAAGCGGGGCGAGGCGGGTACAATGAGCAGTTCTTC. The encoded protein is CASSQAGRGGYNEQFF.